Listed here are 28 T cell receptor beta chains from one sample, sequenced in a study of CD8+ T cells in alopecia areata. Extraction and reverse transcription of RNA yielded cDNA as the sequencing template. Sequencing used immunoSEQ multiplex PCR; TCRdb keeps in-frame clones, though not all of them. The sample yields roughly 120,000 clones, without any singletons. Sequencing was done on a sample of lesional skin. The origin of the receptors is a C3H/HeJ mouse with alopecia areata. The MHC haplotype of the strain is H2-k.

This clone was seen more than once but under ten times. Genes here carry mouse names. The read gets to within 4 residues of the CDR3 end, and the germline J gene fills in the rest. The rearrangement joins TRBV31 to TRBJ2-1; D is perhaps TRBD2 (7 bases). This CDR3 contains 15 residues. Trimming stripped 0 bases from V and 2 bases from J, with 11 bases between. CDR1 is GKSSPN and CDR2 is SITVG in the germline V gene. The CDR3 loop reads CAWSLAGGHYAEQFF. Incomplete CDR3 DNA: TGTGCCTGGAGTCTGGCTGGGGGCCACTATGCT.

This clone has ten or more counts. The gene names given are mouse names. Read coverage stops 4 residues before the CDR3 terminus; the germline J gene supplies the remainder. In the same sample, other DNA sequences code for this CDR3. The chain is built from TRBV13-3 and TRBJ2-3, with 11 bases aligning to TRBD2. J was trimmed by 2 bases and V by 5 bases; bases with no gene match: 7. The CDR3 spans 16 residues. Germline V gives CDR1 NNHDY, CDR2 SYVADS. CDR3 DNA (partial): TGTGCCAGCAGCCCCGGACTGGGGGGTTCTGCAGAA. Its translation: CASSPGLGGSAE. The entire CDR3 protein is CASSPGLGGSAETLYF.

On this clone: Gene and germline names: mouse. With the read ending 4 residues before the CDR3 end, the germline J gene is used to fill in that end. The rearrangement links TRBV1 to TRBJ2-3; 13 positions agree with TRBD2. CDR3 length: 17 residues. CDR1 and CDR2 from the germline V gene are NSQYPW and LRSPGD (reference sequence). V lost 4 bases to trimming and J lost 3 bases; unmatched junction nucleotides: 7. CDR3 protein: CTCSGGLGGRWAETLYF. CDR3 bases read: TGCACCTGCAGTGGCGGACTGGGGGGGCGCTGGGCAGAA.

With respect to this clone: Each gene name is a mouse one. Sequencing ends 4 residues short of the CDR3 end; the germline J gene provides the rest. V gene TRBV1 combines with J gene TRBJ1-2; possible D gene TRBD1, 5 bases. The CDR3 runs to 14 residues. Germline-derived CDR1 and CDR2 are NSQYPW and LRSPGD (reference sequence). V shed 3 bases and J shed 0 bases, with 8 bases lying between them. CDR3 loop: CTCSAWGANSDYTF. The part of the CDR3 DNA that was read is TGCACCTGCAGTGCTTGGGGGGCAAACTCC.

This clone was detected a few times. The germline and genes are mouse ones. The read ends 4 residues before the CDR3 terminus; that terminus is restored from the germline J gene. The chain has TRBV13-1 and TRBJ1-1, with D possibly TRBD1 on 5 matching bases. The CDR3 length is 14 residues. In germline, CDR1 is NSHNY, CDR2 SYGAGN. Trimming stripped 2 bases from V and 1 base from J, with 9 bases between. CDR3 DNA, as far as it was read: TGTGCCAGCAGTGAACCGGGGGGAAACACA. It is translated as CASSEPGGNT. The whole CDR3 protein reads CASSEPGGNTEVFF.

A few counts support this clone. The germline and genes are mouse ones. The sequence runs out 4 residues before the end of the CDR3; the remainder is reconstructed from the germline J gene. V and J are TRBV13-3 and TRBJ2-2, with 8 bases that match TRBD2. Trimming cost V 0 bases and J 4 bases; bases outside gene matches: 2. From germline, CDR1 is NNHDY and CDR2 SYVADS. CDR3 length: 15 residues. Partial CDR3 DNA: TGTGCCAGCAGTGATGACCTGGGGGGCACCGGG. Its translation: CASSDDLGGTG. The full-length CDR3 reads as CASSDDLGGTGQLYF.

Only a few counts were recorded for this clone. Each gene name is a mouse one. The read comes to an end 4 residues before the CDR3 does, leaving the germline J gene to fill in the end. The genes are TRBV13-3 and TRBJ2-5; TRBD2 agrees at 13 bases. Germline lookup yields CDR1 NNHDY and CDR2 SYVADS. The CDR3 has 15 amino acids. CDR3 amino acids: CASSDGLGGRDTQYF. CDR3 bases read: TGTGCCAGCAGTGACGGACTGGGGGGGCGCGAC.

In this sample, this clone turned up a few times. Mouse names are used for the genes. The read ends 4 residues shy of where the CDR3 ends; the end is completed using the germline J gene. The gene calls are TRBV13-2 and TRBJ2-1; 7 positions match TRBD2. This CDR3 comprises 15 residues. Unmatched junction bases numbered 2, after V lost 0 bases and J lost 2 bases. Germline assignment: CDR1 NNHNN and CDR2 SYGAGS (reference sequence). The DNA read from the CDR3 is TGTGCCAGCGGTGATGTTCTGGGGGACTATGCT. The encoded protein is CASGDVLGDYA. The whole CDR3 protein reads CASGDVLGDYAEQFF.

This clone was counted a few times. The gene symbols are mouse symbols. The read falls 4 residues short of the CDR3 end, and the missing part is taken from the germline J gene. V and J are TRBV13-3 and TRBJ1-4, with 9 bases aligning to TRBD1. CDR1 NNHDY and CDR2 SYVADS come from the germline V gene. Germline trimming cut 2 bases from V and 4 bases from J; bases unmatched to any gene: 3. The CDR3 runs to 15 residues. This CDR3 is CASSESDRGNERLFF. The sequenced CDR3 bases are TGTGCCAGCAGTGAATCGGACAGGGGCAACGAA. Variable domain in full (rest from reference TRBV13-3 and TRBJ1-4): EAAVTQSPRSKVAVTGGKVTLSCHQTNNHDYMYWYRQDTGHGLRLIHYSYVADSTEKGDIPDGYKASRPSQENFSLILELASLSQTAVYFCASSESDRGNERLFFGHGTKLSVL.

This clone was observed at least ten times. Germline and genes here are mouse. The read gets to within 4 residues of the CDR3 end, and the germline J gene fills in the rest. The chain employs TRBV13-3 and TRBJ2-1; 10 nucleotides agree with TRBD2. The germline CDR1 and CDR2 sequences are NNHDY and SYVADS. J was trimmed by 3 bases and V by 4 bases; bases with no gene match: 7. The CDR3 is made up of 16 amino acids. The CDR3 loop is CASSPRDWGLYAEQFF. The sequenced part of the CDR3 DNA is TGTGCCAGCAGTCCCCGGGACTGGGGTCTCTATGCT.

The table lists this clone with a few counts. Gene names refer to mouse genes. CDR3 sequence reads: CASRSGQEVFF. CDR3 DNA (partial): TGTGCCAGCAGATCGGGACAA. The J gene is TRBJ1-1, the V gene TRBV19, with TRBD1 as a possible D gene (6 bases). The read ends 4 residues shy of where the CDR3 ends; the end is completed using the germline J gene. CDR1 is FNHDT and CDR2 is SITEND in the germline V gene (reference sequence). CDR3 length: 11 amino acids.

Concerning this clone: Mouse names are used for the genes. The sequenced fragment ends 4 residues before the CDR3 boundary, so the rest is inferred from the germline J gene. The chain is built from TRBV13-3 and TRBJ2-3; 11 bases fit TRBD2. Losses at the gene ends were 9 bases for V and 1 base for J; bases not matched to a gene: 4. Germline CDR1 is NNHDY and CDR2 is SYVADS. The CDR3 runs to 14 residues. The CDR3 spells CANPGLGGAETLYF. CDR3 bases read: TGTGCCAACCCGGGACTGGGGGGTGCAGAA.

This clone was detected a few times. The listed genes are named as in mouse. From the germline J gene comes the end of the CDR3, since the read stops 4 residues before it. The chain carries TRBV31 and TRBJ1-4, with 8 positions matching TRBD1. V was pared by 1 base and J by 3 bases, with 4 bases of the junction left unmatched. The CDR3 consists of 15 residues. CDR1 and CDR2 (germline): GKSSPN, SITVG. The sequenced CDR3 bases are TGTGCCTGGAGTCCCGGGACAGGCCCCAACGAA. Translating it yields CAWSPGTGPNE. The entire CDR3 protein is CAWSPGTGPNERLFF.

This clone has more than one count but fewer than ten. Gene names refer to mouse genes. The missing CDR3 end, 4 residues past where the read stops, is filled in from the germline J gene. The chain combines TRBV13-3 with TRBJ2-3; 9 bases are a match to TRBD1. This CDR3 region has 14 residues. V lost 2 bases to trimming and J lost 4 bases; unmatched junction nucleotides: 2. The germline V gene encodes CDR1 NNHDY and CDR2 SYVADS. The CDR3: CASSEQGAPETLYF. CDR3 DNA (partial): TGTGCCAGCAGTGAACAGGGGGCCCCAGAA.

On this clone: The germline and genes are mouse ones. The sequenced fragment ends 4 residues before the CDR3 boundary, so the rest is inferred from the germline J gene. The genes are TRBV19 and TRBJ2-3, with TRBD2 matching over 9 bases. Per the germline V gene, CDR1 is FNHDT and CDR2 is SITEND (reference sequence). The CDR3 spans 16 residues. V trimming: 2 bases; J trimming: 1 base; junction bases outside the gene matches: 5. CDR3 DNA, as far as it was read: TGTGCCAGCAGTATCGTCTGGGGGGGAGGTGCAGAA. Protein: CASSIVWGGGAE. The entire CDR3 is CASSIVWGGGAETLYF.

This clone was found a few times. Gene names follow the mouse nomenclature. CDR3 bases read: TGTGCCAGCAGCCACTCGACTGGGGGGGCGAATGCT. This codes for CASSHSTGGANA. The complete CDR3 protein is CASSHSTGGANAEQFF. The V gene is TRBV5, the J gene TRBJ2-1, with 12 bases aligning to TRBD2. The CDR3 extends 4 residues past the end of the read, so its final part is completed from the germline J gene. The V gene end was trimmed by 3 bases and the J gene end by 5 bases; junction bases not matched to a gene: 5. CDR1 and CDR2 (germline): LGHNA, YNLKQL (reference sequence). The CDR3 contains 16 residues.

This clone was seen a handful of times. The genes and germline here are from mouse. The read terminates 4 residues ahead of where the CDR3 ends, so the germline J gene completes it. V and J are TRBV13-2 and TRBJ2-7, with 7 nucleotides matching TRBD2. The germline V gene has CDR1 NNHNN and CDR2 SYGAGS (reference sequence). The CDR3 length is 15 residues. The V and J ends lost 0 bases and 3 bases, in that order; junction bases with no gene match: 6. CDR3 region: CASGDALLGDYEQYF. Incomplete CDR3 DNA: TGTGCCAGCGGTGATGCCTTGCTGGGGGACTAT.

This clone was detected only a few times. A read error may explain this, as a much larger clone is one base away. Here the gene names and germline are mouse. The CDR3 goes on 4 residues after the read ends, and that part is filled in from the germline J gene. Other DNA sequences within the sample encode an identical CDR3. The chain couples TRBV13-3 to TRBJ2-3, with TRBD1 matching over 9 bases. The CDR3 has 16 amino acids. Trimming at V came to 3 bases and at J to 0 bases, leaving 5 bases not matched to a gene. CDR1 and CDR2 (germline): NNHDY, SYVADS. CDR3 region: CASSGPGQGSAETLYF. The sequenced CDR3 bases are TGTGCCAGCAGTGGTCCGGGACAGGGTAGTGCAGAA.

There are many counts of this clone. Mouse gene names and germline throughout. The sequenced CDR3 bases are TGCACCTGCAGTGCCAATACCGGGACTGGGGGCATTTAT. The encoded protein is CTCSANTGTGGIY. The CDR3 in full is CTCSANTGTGGIYEQYF. This chain uses TRBV1 with TRBJ2-7; 11 bases are shared with TRBD2. The read ends 4 residues shy of where the CDR3 ends; the end is completed using the germline J gene. The V gene's germline CDR1 is NSQYPW and CDR2 LRSPGD (reference sequence). The CDR3 totals 17 residues.

This clone was picked up many times. The genes are named according to mouse. The read terminates 4 residues ahead of where the CDR3 ends, so the germline J gene completes it. The chain is built from TRBV13-3 and TRBJ2-7; possibly TRBD1 for D (5 bases). CDR3 length: 13 amino acids. V was clipped by 4 bases and J by 3 bases, with 11 bases between them. Germline-derived CDR1 and CDR2 are NNHDY and SYVADS. The DNA read from the CDR3 is TGTGCCAGCAGTAAGACAGAAATCTAT. It encodes CASSKTEIY. The whole CDR3 reads CASSKTEIYEQYF.

As regards this clone: Gene names are mouse gene names. The read halts 4 residues ahead of the CDR3 end, with the missing end drawn from the germline J gene. This rearrangement joins TRBV13-3 to TRBJ2-3, with TRBD2 matching 10 bases. Per germline, CDR1 NNHDY and CDR2 SYVADS. The CDR3 extends over 14 amino acids. The covered CDR3 bases are TGTGCCAGCAGTTCCTGGGGGGGCGAAGAA. The encoded protein is CASSSWGGEE. The whole CDR3 protein reads CASSSWGGEETLYF.

This clone turned up a few times. Gene names and germline match the mouse. Sequencing ends 4 residues short of the CDR3 end; the germline J gene provides the rest. The rearrangement uses TRBV13-3 and TRBJ2-1; 9 bases are a match to TRBD1. With 7 bases clipped from V and 0 bases from J, the junction kept 8 bases outside the gene matches. This CDR3 is 16 amino acids long. Looked up from germline, CDR1 is NNHDY and CDR2 is SYVADS. The CDR3 sequence is CASLGTGKFNYAEQFF. Incomplete CDR3 DNA: TGTGCCAGCCTTGGGACAGGGAAATTTAACTATGCT.

Worth noting for this clone: Genes and germline come from the mouse. The read terminates 4 residues before the CDR3 end, so the remaining end is supplied by the germline J gene. This sequence joins TRBV13-3 and TRBJ2-1; 12 bases match TRBD2. CDR3 length: 16 residues. CDR1 NNHDY and CDR2 SYVADS come from the germline V gene. The V gene end was trimmed by 5 bases and the J gene end by 1 base; junction bases not matched to a gene: 4. Incomplete CDR3 DNA: TGTGCCAGCAGGTCCGGGACTGGGGGGAACTATGCT. Its translation: CASRSGTGGNYA. The whole CDR3 protein reads CASRSGTGGNYAEQFF.

Note on this clone: The genes and germline here are from mouse. The read ends 4 residues early relative to the CDR3; the germline J gene fills the gap. The chain joins TRBV13-3 to TRBJ2-4; a weak D match, TRBD1 (5 bases). V lost 1 base to trimming and J lost 3 bases, with 9 bases between them. The CDR3 sequence is 14 residues long. In germline, CDR1 is NNHDY, CDR2 SYVADS. The CDR3 DNA, read in part, is TGTGCCAGCAGTGATTCAGGGCGGCAAAAC. It is translated as CASSDSGRQN. The whole CDR3 protein is CASSDSGRQNTLYF.

With respect to this clone: The germline and genes are mouse ones. Read sequence stops 4 residues before the CDR3 end, and the germline J gene provides the missing end. The chain uses TRBV13-2 and TRBJ1-1, with D possibly TRBD1 on 6 matching bases. Per the germline V gene, CDR1 is NNHNN and CDR2 is SYGAGS (reference sequence). V was shortened by 1 base and J by 4 bases, with 11 bases between the two germline ends. CDR3 length: 14 residues. The CDR3 DNA, read in part, is TGTGCCAGCGGTGATCCAGGGGAGCGCACA. It is translated as CASGDPGERT. The whole CDR3 is CASGDPGERTEVFF.

A remark on this clone: Mouse gene names apply. The read ends 4 residues early relative to the CDR3; the germline J gene fills the gap. The V and J genes are TRBV19 and TRBJ1-1, with TRBD1 as a possible D gene (5 bases). Germline V gene lookup returns CDR1 FNHDT and CDR2 SITEND (reference sequence). This CDR3 contains 14 residues. CDR3 region: CASSIYGGETEVFF. The sequenced CDR3 bases are TGTGCCAGCAGTATCTATGGGGGAGAGACA.

Points on this clone: Genes and germline come from the mouse. CDR3 bases read: TGTGCCAGCAGTATGGGACAGGGGAACAACGAA. Amino acids: CASSMGQGNNE. The entire CDR3 is CASSMGQGNNERLFF. The chain employs TRBV19 and TRBJ1-4; 10 bases are a match to TRBD1. The CDR3 extends 4 residues past the end of the read, so its final part is completed from the germline J gene. J gave up 4 bases and V 2 bases, and 2 bases lay outside the gene matches. Germline-derived CDR1 and CDR2 are FNHDT and SITEND (reference sequence). The CDR3 is 15 amino acids.

Concerning this clone itself: TCRdb lists a protein that is different at residue 12 from the translated DNA; the protein given here uses the DNA translation. Each gene name is a mouse one. The sequenced fragment ends 3 residues before the CDR3 boundary, so the rest is inferred from the germline J gene. The rearrangement uses TRBV13-3 and TRBJ1-3, with 7 bases that match TRBD1. Germline CDR1 reads NNHDY; CDR2 reads SYVADS. The CDR3 consists of 15 residues. V lost 5 bases to trimming and J lost 0 bases; unmatched junction nucleotides: 5. The DNA read from the CDR3 is TGTGCCAGCAGGAACACAGGGGCTTCTGGAAATACG. Protein: CASRNTGASGNT. The CDR3 reads in full as CASRNTGASGNTLYF.